The rows below give T cell receptor beta chains drawn from one sample of a study of neoadjuvant anti-PD-1 for oral cavity cancer. Sequencing was performed with immunoSEQ multiplex PCR; in TCRdb, only in-frame clones are kept and a portion is missing. Seen here are 15,000 to 20,000 clones, 60% to 80% observed once, and the top ten hold more than 2.5%. The sequencing here drew on PBMCs, taken before nivolumab (anti-PD-1) treatment. The receptors were sampled from a person aged 35-80 years with oral cavity squamous cell carcinoma. CDR3s leave out the opening cysteine and the closing phenylalanine or tryptophan.

j_call,v_call,cdr3_aa
TRBJ2-7,TRBV27,ASSTHRLAGGYEQY
TRBJ2-7,TRBV11-2,ASSSPGRTTYEQY
TRBJ2-2,TRBV5-1,ASSTQRGGATGELF
TRBJ1-4,TRBV6-1,ASILGGSNEKLF
TRBJ1-3,TRBV5-4,ASSPGGVGNTIY
TRBJ1-2,TRBV2,ASSAIAGGHGYT
TRBJ2-1,TRBV6-1,ASSLYNEQF
TRBJ1-2,TRBV27,ASSSAETRRKWIGYT
TRBJ1-1,TRBV18,ATLRAAGIKNTEAF
TRBJ1-3,TRBV19,ASREQGVSGNTIY
TRBJ1-5,TRBV4-1,ASSQTGTFGPQH
TRBJ1-5,TRBV28,ASSNRVPNQPQH
TRBJ2-3,TRBV4-2,ASSQHGLAGLADTQY
TRBJ2-5,TRBV7-3,ASSIGTLGETQY
TRBJ1-5,TRBV4-2,ASSQTLQGIMDQPQH
TRBJ1-1,TRBV6-5,ASRETGQGWTEAF
TRBJ2-5,TRBV7-9,ASWLCIQIQETQY
TRBJ2-2,TRBV5-4,ASGRGKVNLNTGELF
TRBJ1-5,TRBV15,ATSNRDRGRVRPNQPQH
TRBJ1-1,TRBV2,ASSGQALKAF
TRBJ1-1,TRBV29-1,SVGGARNTEAF
TRBJ2-7,TRBV2,ASSDTSGLTYEQY
TRBJ1-1,TRBV19,ASRMGWATMNTEAF
TRBJ1-2,TRBV13,ASSLGSGGYGYT
TRBJ1-2,TRBV5-4,ASSPGTGSNYGYT
TRBJ1-5,TRBV15,ATSRISSNQPQH
TRBJ1-2,TRBV28,ASSPLGGWGSGYT
TRBJ1-4,TRBV7-8,ASSMEGRREKLF
TRBJ2-6,TRBV2,ASSARFFLASGANVLT